This TCR beta chain is drawn from a study of blood T cell repertoires in COVID-19. Only in-frame clones appear in the TCRdb table, and some are missing; sequencing was by immunoSEQ multiplex PCR. The repertoire holds around 180,000 clones, with roughly 77% as singletons. Participants were aged roughly 18 to 100 years from about two dozen US areas. The CDR3 loop spans 16 amino acids. With 3 bases clipped from V and 5 bases from J, the junction kept 8 bases outside the gene matches. Germline lookup yields CDR1 SEHNR and CDR2 FQNEAQ (reference sequence). Sequenced: PBMCs or T cells enriched from blood (not recorded which). This receptor was obtained from a woman aged 45-60 years with acute COVID-19. The chain links TRBV7-9 to TRBJ2-5; 11 nucleotides line up with TRBD1. The CDR3 bases are TGTGCCAGCAGCTTCGCCGGGACAGGGGGACAGGAGACCCAGTACTTC. This codes for CASSFAGTGGQETQYF. The full variable domain, in which reference TRBV7-9 and TRBJ2-5 provide the parts outside the CDR3, is DTGVSQNPRHKITKRGQNVTFRCDPISEHNRLYWYRQTLGQGPEFLTYFQNEAQLEKSRLLSDRFSAERPKGSFSTLEIQRTEQGDSAMYLCASSFAGTGGQETQYFGPGTRLLVL.